Listed below are T cell receptor beta chains from one sample, sequenced in a study of CD8 T cells in ankylosing spondylitis. TCRdb re-called the 5' RACE reads through MiXCR, storing one row per CDR3 protein. Of roughly 440,000 distinct CDR3 sequences detected, approximately 17% appear once; the ten largest clones hold over 1%. Sequencing was carried out using blood, either unsorted or a sorted T cell fraction (not recorded which). Every receptor here comes from a male donor with ankylosing spondylitis. CDR3s include the opening cysteine and the closing phenylalanine or tryptophan. Each record gives: V gene, D gene, J gene, clone size, CDR3 length, CDR3 protein, CDR3 DNA. A D gene is named only where the DNA matches it firmly. Size values are once, few and many counts, or a class for expanded clones, and some rows have none.

V: TRBV7-8; D: TRBD2; J: TRBJ2-7; size: few; length: 15; CDR3: CASSSGTSSAYEQYF; DNA: TGTGCCAGCAGCTCAGGGACTAGCAGCGCCTACGAGCAGTACTTC
V: TRBV28; D: -; J: TRBJ2-1; size: -; length: 12; CDR3: CATSDNYNEQFF; DNA: TGTGCCACCTCAGACAATTACAATGAGCAGTTCTTC
V: TRBV12-3/TRBV12-4; D: -; J: TRBJ2-3; size: few; length: 13; CDR3: CASSFGIQSTQYF; DNA: TGTGCCAGCAGTTTCGGGATCCAGTCGACGCAGTATTTT
V: TRBV30; D: -; J: TRBJ1-2; size: few; length: 13; CDR3: CAWSVEANYGYTF; DNA: TGTGCCTGGAGTGTAGAAGCGAACTATGGCTACACCTTC
V: TRBV3-1; D: TRBD1; J: TRBJ1-6; size: few; length: 16; CDR3: CASSQGQGSYNSPLHF; DNA: TGTGCCAGCAGCCAGGGACAGGGCTCCTATAATTCACCCCTCCACTTT
V: TRBV20-1; D: TRBD1; J: TRBJ1-5; size: few; length: 16; CDR3: CSARPPTGVGNQPQHF; DNA: TGCAGTGCTAGACCCCCGACAGGGGTGGGCAATCAGCCCCAGCATTTT
V: TRBV7-2; D: TRBD2; J: TRBJ2-3; size: -; length: 15; CDR3: CASSLLARPTDTQYF; DNA: TGTGCCAGCAGCCTACTAGCGAGGCCCACAGATACGCAGTATTTT
V: TRBV28; D: -; J: TRBJ1-5; size: -; length: 14; CDR3: CASSPPGGRQPQHF; DNA: TGTGCCAGCAGTCCCCCCGGGGGGCGGCAGCCCCAGCATTTT
V: TRBV6-6; D: -; J: TRBJ1-1; size: few; length: 12; CDR3: CASKTPNTEAFF; DNA: TGTGCCAGCAAAACACCAAACACTGAAGCTTTCTTT
V: TRBV10-3; D: TRBD2; J: TRBJ2-3; size: many; length: 16; CDR3: CAISESASGATDTQYF; DNA: TGTGCCATCAGTGAGTCTGCTAGCGGGGCCACAGATACGCAGTATTTT
V: TRBV6-5; D: -; J: TRBJ1-5; size: few; length: 18; CDR3: CASSSLGRSGYSNQPQHF; DNA: TGTGCCAGCAGTTCCCTAGGTCGGTCAGGTTATAGCAATCAGCCCCAGCATTTT
V: TRBV6-5; D: -; J: TRBJ2-7; size: -; length: 16; CDR3: CASSYSEPGLSYEQYF; DNA: TGTGCCAGCAGTTACTCGGAGCCGGGACTCTCCTACGAGCAGTACTTC
V: TRBV5-1; D: -; J: TRBJ1-4; size: -; length: 15; CDR3: CASKDSPATNEKLFF; DNA: TGCGCCAGCAAGGACAGCCCTGCAACTAATGAAAAACTGTTTTTT
V: TRBV5-6; D: -; J: TRBJ2-7; size: -; length: 15; CDR3: CASSLRRGYVEEQYF; DNA: TGTGCCAGCAGCTTGAGGCGCGGGTATGTGGAAGAGCAGTACTTC
V: TRBV29-1; D: TRBD1; J: TRBJ2-2; size: -; length: 14; CDR3: CSAGQGANTGELFF; DNA: TGCAGCGCCGGACAGGGGGCGAACACCGGGGAGCTGTTTTTT
V: TRBV2; D: -; J: TRBJ2-1; size: -; length: 15; CDR3: CASSERESSYNEQFF; DNA: TGTGCCAGCAGTGAGCGGGAAAGCTCCTACAATGAGCAGTTCTTC
V: TRBV11-2; D: -; J: TRBJ1-2; size: once; length: 14; CDR3: CASSLVSINYGYTF; DNA: TGTGCCAGCAGCTTAGTAAGCATTAACTATGGCTACACCTTC
V: TRBV7-2; D: TRBD1; J: TRBJ2-7; size: few; length: 15; CDR3: CASSYDRVGPYEQYF; DNA: TGTGCCAGCAGCTACGACAGGGTTGGACCTTACGAGCAGTACTTC
V: TRBV30; D: -; J: TRBJ2-3; size: -; length: 14; CDR3: CAWSVQGGTDTQYF; DNA: TGTGCCTGGAGTGTACAGGGAGGCACAGATACGCAGTATTTT
V: TRBV28; D: -; J: TRBJ2-7; size: -; length: 11; CDR3: CASKFYYEQYF; DNA: TGTGCCAGTAAGTTCTACTACGAGCAGTACTTC
V: TRBV15; D: TRBD2; J: TRBJ2-3; size: -; length: 17; CDR3: CATSRSRSGLGTDTQYF; DNA: TGTGCCACCAGCAGATCGCGCTCGGGACTAGGTACAGATACGCAGTATTTT
V: TRBV20-1; D: TRBD2; J: TRBJ2-3; size: -; length: 15; CDR3: CSASGRATSTDTQYF; DNA: TGCAGTGCTAGCGGGAGGGCTACTAGCACAGATACGCAGTATTTT
V: TRBV11-2; D: TRBD2; J: TRBJ2-3; size: -; length: 16; CDR3: CASSLDGGGAADTQYF; DNA: TGTGCCAGCAGCTTAGATGGCGGGGGGGCGGCTGATACGCAGTATTTT
V: TRBV4-1; D: -; J: TRBJ1-6; size: -; length: 18; CDR3: CASSQDQSRGTYNSPLHF; DNA: TGCGCCAGCAGCCAAGACCAATCCCGGGGGACCTATAATTCACCCCTCCACTTT
V: TRBV15; D: -; J: TRBJ2-5; size: few; length: 12; CDR3: CATSREAETQYF; DNA: TGTGCCACCAGCAGAGAGGCGGAGACCCAGTACTTC
V: TRBV5-1; D: TRBD2; J: TRBJ2-4; size: -; length: 16; CDR3: CASSLVASGGSYIQYF; DNA: TGCGCCAGCAGCTTGGTGGCTAGCGGGGGGAGTTACATTCAGTACTTC
V: TRBV29-1; D: TRBD1; J: TRBJ1-1; size: -; length: 14; CDR3: CSVASAGGETEAFF; DNA: TGCAGCGTCGCCTCGGCAGGGGGTGAAACTGAAGCTTTCTTT
V: TRBV15; D: TRBD1; J: TRBJ1-2; size: few; length: 15; CDR3: CATSRENRGRSGYTF; DNA: TGTGCCACCAGCAGGGAAAACAGGGGAAGAAGTGGCTACACCTTC
V: TRBV5-1; D: -; J: TRBJ1-3; size: few; length: 15; CDR3: CASSLEGTTRDTIYF; DNA: TGCGCCAGCAGCTTGGAGGGGACAACTAGGGACACCATATATTTT
V: TRBV9; D: -; J: TRBJ2-1; size: -; length: 16; CDR3: CASSVGLGKGTDEQFF; DNA: TGTGCCAGCAGCGTAGGGCTGGGAAAAGGGACTGATGAGCAGTTCTTC
V: TRBV6-1; D: -; J: TRBJ1-1; size: few; length: 14; CDR3: CASMREPRNTEAFF; DNA: TGTGCCAGCATGAGGGAGCCAAGGAACACTGAAGCTTTCTTT
V: TRBV18; D: -; J: TRBJ1-5; size: -; length: 15; CDR3: CASSRGDGGNQPQHF; DNA: TGTGCCAGCTCACGGGGGGATGGCGGCAATCAGCCCCAGCATTTT
V: TRBV2; D: TRBD1; J: TRBJ2-7; size: -; length: 14; CDR3: CASRETGGVYEQYF; DNA: TGTGCCAGCAGGGAAACAGGGGGCGTTTACGAGCAGTACTTC
V: TRBV11-2; D: -; J: TRBJ1-4; size: few; length: 14; CDR3: CASSAGITNEKLFF; DNA: TGTGCCAGCAGCGCAGGGATTACTAATGAAAAACTGTTTTTT
V: TRBV12-3/TRBV12-4; D: -; J: TRBJ2-3; size: many; length: 14; CDR3: CASSFLRREDTQYF; DNA: TGTGCCAGCAGTTTTTTGCGGAGGGAAGATACGCAGTATTTT
V: TRBV7-9; D: -; J: TRBJ2-7; size: few; length: 15; CDR3: CASSSQWGGTYEQYF; DNA: TGTGCCAGCAGCTCCCAATGGGGCGGGACCTACGAGCAGTACTTC
V: TRBV20-1; D: TRBD1; J: TRBJ2-2; size: few; length: 16; CDR3: CSASPWTGKNTGELFF; DNA: TGCAGTGCGAGCCCCTGGACAGGGAAGAACACCGGGGAGCTGTTTTTT
V: TRBV7-9; D: TRBD2; J: TRBJ2-3; size: -; length: 17; CDR3: CASRTSGKLRRLDTQYF; DNA: TGTGCCAGTCGGACTAGCGGGAAATTACGTCGGTTGGATACGCAGTATTTT
V: TRBV6-1; D: -; J: TRBJ1-5; size: -; length: 16; CDR3: CASSPRRVSGDQPQHF; DNA: TGTGCCAGCAGTCCCCGCCGGGTCTCGGGAGATCAGCCCCAGCATTTT
V: TRBV9; D: TRBD1; J: TRBJ1-2; size: few; length: 13; CDR3: CASTGQGNFGYTF; DNA: TGTGCCAGTACGGGACAGGGGAATTTTGGCTACACCTTC
V: TRBV6-5; D: TRBD1; J: TRBJ1-6; size: -; length: 16; CDR3: CASSLPRTGGNSPLHF; DNA: TGTGCCAGCAGCTTACCGCGGACAGGGGGTAATTCACCCCTCCACTTT
V: TRBV5-6; D: -; J: TRBJ1-2; size: once; length: 11; CDR3: CASSLSHGYTF; DNA: TGTGCCAGCAGCTTGTCTCATGGCTACACCTTC